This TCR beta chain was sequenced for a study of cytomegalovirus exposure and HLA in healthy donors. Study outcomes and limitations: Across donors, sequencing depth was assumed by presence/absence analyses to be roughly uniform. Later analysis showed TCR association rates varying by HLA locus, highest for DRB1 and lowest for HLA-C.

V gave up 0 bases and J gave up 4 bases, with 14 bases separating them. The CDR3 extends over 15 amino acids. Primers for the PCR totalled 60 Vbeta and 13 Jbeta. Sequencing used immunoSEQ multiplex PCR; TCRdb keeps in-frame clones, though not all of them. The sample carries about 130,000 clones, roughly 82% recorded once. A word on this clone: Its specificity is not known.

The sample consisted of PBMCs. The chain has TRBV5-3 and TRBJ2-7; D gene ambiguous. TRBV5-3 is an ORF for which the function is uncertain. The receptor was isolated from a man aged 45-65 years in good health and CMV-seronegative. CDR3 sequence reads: CARSLDYPSPYEQYF. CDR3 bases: TGTGCCAGAAGCTTGGACTACCCTTCCCCTTACGAGCAGTACTTC.